The T cell receptor (beta chain) under discussion was sequenced for a study of radiotherapy plus CTLA-4 blockade in lung cancer. At the level of the study: In roughly 19% of patients, objective responses were seen; around 34% had disease control.

Generated by immunoSEQ multiplex PCR, the TCRdb table keeps only in-frame clones and is missing some. Here the sample spans tens of thousands of clones, about 88% being singletons. Germline CDR1 is SGDLS and CDR2 is YYNGEE. The CDR3 contains 16 residues. V lost 2 bases to trimming and J lost 3 bases; unmatched junction nucleotides: 10. As concerns this clone: Its matching antigen is unknown.

Notes on the study in general: In blood, tumor-derived TCR clones expanded after radiotherapy plus ipilimumab. According to reports, early shifts in blood T cell clones, alongside interferon-beta, forecast response most accurately.

Sequencing was performed on peripheral blood, taken from a patient treated with radiotherapy plus ipilimumab. The TCR originated in a human donor with non-small cell lung cancer whose response to radiotherapy plus ipilimumab could not be evaluated. The chain couples TRBV9 to TRBJ2-5; 7 bases map to TRBD2. The chain's CDR3 is CASSVGPRGGEETQYF. The CDR3, as DNA: TGTGCCAGCAGCGTCGGCCCACGCGGGGGAGAAGAGACCCAGTACTTC.